These 6 T cell receptor beta chains originate from one sample sequenced in a study of blood T cells in healthy people across ages. A second PCR, run for about 7 to 11 cycles, used a sample-barcoded 5' primer plus a J-beta primer mix. TCRdb reprocessed the 5' RACE reads via MiXCR and lists one record per CDR3 protein. The profile shows 1.5 million to 2 million distinct CDR3 sequences, roughly 32% of them singletons. Sequencing was performed on blood. Every receptor here comes from a woman in her 30s in good health.

To note about this clonotype: A junction end diverges from the germline sequence, so it may reflect a read error. The chain combines TRBV4-2 with TRBJ2-7; 7 bases align to TRBD2. The CDR3 has 16 residues. Looked up from germline, CDR1 is LGHNA and CDR2 is YNFKEQ. In DNA form, the CDR3 reads TGTGTCAGCAGCCAAGATGGGGGGGGAGGGCCCTACGAGCAGTACTTC. Protein: CVSSQDGGGGPYEQYF.

This clonotype was detected a few times. This chain links TRBV15 with TRBJ2-4; D is perhaps TRBD2 (5 bases). V gave up 3 bases and J gave up 5 bases, with 14 bases separating them. CDR1 is LNHNV, CDR2 YYDKDF, per germline (reference sequence). The CDR3 sequence is 15 residues long. CDR3 region: CATSRPLVGENIQYF. Written as DNA, the CDR3 is TGTGCCACCAGCAGGCCACTAGTGGGTGAAAACATTCAGTACTTC.

The J gene is TRBJ2-1, the V gene TRBV9; D not certain. This CDR3 comprises 12 residues. Trimming took 0 bases from V and 8 from J, leaving 6 bases between them. Germline V gene data show CDR1 as SGDLS and CDR2 as YYNGEE. In nucleotides, the CDR3 is TGTGCCAGCAGCGTAGAGCCTGATGAGCAGTTCTTC. The encoded protein is CASSVEPDEQFF.

This clonotype showed up just a few times. The chain employs TRBV5-1 and TRBJ2-3; a possible D gene is TRBD1 (5 bases). Trimming cost V 3 bases and J 1 base, with 12 bases left between them. CDR1 and CDR2 (germline): SGHRS, YFSETQ. The CDR3 is 15 residues long. CDR3 coding DNA: TGCGCCAGCAGCTCAGGGTCAGTGGGCACAGATACGCAGTATTTT. Protein: CASSSGSVGTDTQYF.

This clonotype showed up just a few times. CDR3 DNA: TGTGCCAGCAGCTCCCCTTGGGGACAGGGAATCGAGCAGTACTTC. This translates into CASSSPWGQGIEQYF. The chain carries TRBV7-9 and TRBJ2-4, with 9 bases fitting TRBD1. The closer fit of TRBJ2-7 to the DNA end suggests the J call may be wrong. Germline V lookup: CDR1 SEHNR, CDR2 FQNEAQ (reference sequence). This CDR3 has 15 residues.

The V and J genes are TRBV3-1 and TRBJ1-2; the match to TRBD1 covers 8 bases. CDR3 size: 18 residues. The V and J ends lost 1 base and 2 bases, in that order; junction bases with no gene match: 12. Per germline, CDR1 LGHDT and CDR2 YNNKEL (reference sequence). CDR3 in amino acids: CASSQGSGGIVVNYGYTF. The DNA for the CDR3 is TGTGCCAGCAGCCAAGGTTCAGGGGGCATCGTTGTGAACTATGGCTACACCTTC.